The entry below describes one T cell receptor (beta chain). It has no known antigen specificity. No base quality information exists; no much larger clone differs at one position. To prepare the library, RT-PCR was applied. These reads were obtained on an Illumina HiSeq 2500. The public reads were quality trimmed at Q25 with fastp and then assembled into clones with MiXCR by TCRdb, keeping productive beta chains. CDR3 protein sequences are deduplicated, and each keeps its most common genes and DNA. The sample table records over 150,000 distinct CDR3 sequences; over 8.5% of these occur just once. The ten top clones hold about a third of the sample. According to the germline V gene (reference sequence), CDR1 reads SGHKS and CDR2 reads YYEKEE. The CDR3 measures 13 amino acids from cysteine to phenylalanine. The DNA shown is the 39-base CDR3, in frame from base 1. V drops 3 bases and J drops 6 bases, leaving 10 bases in between.

These data come from a study of response to subunit inactivated influenza vaccine (dated by TCRdb to the late 2010s). Regarding the complete study: The study used deep quantitative T cell receptor repertoire profiling to track responses to a trivalent subunit inactivated influenza vaccine. What the research found in general, with its limitations: According to the authors, only a limited number of new T cells may be recruited by each seasonal influenza vaccination.

The sequence derives from a man aged 50 to 75 who received an inactivated influenza vaccine. Donor details come from another sample of the same person, matched by shared clones. The rearrangement joined TRBV5-5 to TRBJ2-1; the D gene is possibly TRBD1, with 5 bases matching. Material: CD8+ T cells sorted from PBMCs, obtained less than 30 months after vaccination. The CDR3: CASSYRGFNEQFF. The DNA reads as follows: TGTGCCAGCAGCTATAGGGGTTTCAATGAGCAGTTCTTC. The CDR3, completed at both ends by the reference TRBV5-5 and TRBJ2-1 genes, gives the full variable domain DAGVTQSPTHLIKTRGQQVTLRCSPISGHKSVSWYQQVLGQGPQFIFQYYEKEERGRGNFPDRFSARQFPNYSSELNVNALLLGDSALYLCASSYRGFNEQFFGPGTRLTVL.